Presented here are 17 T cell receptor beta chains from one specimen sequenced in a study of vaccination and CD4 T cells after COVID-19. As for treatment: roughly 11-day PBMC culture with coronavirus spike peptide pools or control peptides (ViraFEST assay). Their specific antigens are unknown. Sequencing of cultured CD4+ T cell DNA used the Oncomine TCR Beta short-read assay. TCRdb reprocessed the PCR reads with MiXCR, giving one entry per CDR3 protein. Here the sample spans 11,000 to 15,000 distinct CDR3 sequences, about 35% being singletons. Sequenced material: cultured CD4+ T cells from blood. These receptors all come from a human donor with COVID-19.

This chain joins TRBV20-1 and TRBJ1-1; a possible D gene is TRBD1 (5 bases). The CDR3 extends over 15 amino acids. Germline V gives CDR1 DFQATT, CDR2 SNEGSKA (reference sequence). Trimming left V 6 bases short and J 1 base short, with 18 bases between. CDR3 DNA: TGCAGTGCCGAAACGACCAGGGATAGGAACACTGAAGCTTTCTTT. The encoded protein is CSAETTRDRNTEAFF.

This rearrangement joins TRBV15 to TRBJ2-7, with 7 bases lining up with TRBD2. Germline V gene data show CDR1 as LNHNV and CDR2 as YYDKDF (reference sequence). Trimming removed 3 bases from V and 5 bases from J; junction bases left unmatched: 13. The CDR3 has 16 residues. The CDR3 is CATSRDLGLVADEQYF. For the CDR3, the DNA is TGTGCCACCAGCAGGGACTTAGGACTAGTTGCGGACGAGCAGTACTTC.

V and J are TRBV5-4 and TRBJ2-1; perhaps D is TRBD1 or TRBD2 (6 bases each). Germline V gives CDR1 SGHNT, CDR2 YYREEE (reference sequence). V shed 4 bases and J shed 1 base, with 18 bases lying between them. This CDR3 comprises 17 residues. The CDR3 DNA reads TGTGCCAGCAGCCCCCGTAATGGGGGGCATTCCTACAATGAGCAGTTCTTC. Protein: CASSPRNGGHSYNEQFF.

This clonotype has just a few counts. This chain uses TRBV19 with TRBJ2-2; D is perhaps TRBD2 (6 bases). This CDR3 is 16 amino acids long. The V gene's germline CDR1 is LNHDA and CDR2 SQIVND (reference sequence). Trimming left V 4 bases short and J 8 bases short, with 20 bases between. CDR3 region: CASSNAGMQVPGELFF. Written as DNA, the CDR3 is TGTGCCAGTAGTAATGCGGGGATGCAGGTTCCTGGGGAGCTGTTTTTT.

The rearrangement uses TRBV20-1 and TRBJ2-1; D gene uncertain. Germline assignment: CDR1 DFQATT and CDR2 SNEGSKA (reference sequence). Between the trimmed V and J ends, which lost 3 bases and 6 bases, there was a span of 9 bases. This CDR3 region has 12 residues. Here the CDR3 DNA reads TGCAGTGCTAGTCCTCTCTCCAATGAGCAGTTCTTC. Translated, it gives CSASPLSNEQFF.

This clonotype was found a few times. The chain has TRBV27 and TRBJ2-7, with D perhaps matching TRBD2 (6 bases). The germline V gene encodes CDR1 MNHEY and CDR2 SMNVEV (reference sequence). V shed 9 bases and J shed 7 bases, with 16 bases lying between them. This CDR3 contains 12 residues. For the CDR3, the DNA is TGTGCCAGAAAAGGAGGGGTAGGGGAGCAGTACTTC. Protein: CARKGGVGEQYF.

CDR3 loop: CASSTSDREVGYTF. The DNA of the CDR3 is TGTGCCAGTAGTACATCGGACAGGGAGGTTGGCTACACCTTC. The V call is TRBV19, the J call TRBJ1-2, with 8 bases identical to TRBD1. CDR1 is LNHDA and CDR2 is SQIVND in the germline V gene (reference sequence). The CDR3 length is 14 residues. V lost 4 bases to trimming and J lost 7 bases; unmatched junction nucleotides: 8. The full variable domain, in which reference TRBV19 and TRBJ1-2 provide the parts outside the CDR3, is DGGITQSPKYLFRKEGQNVTLSCEQNLNHDAMYWYRQDPGQGLRLIYYSQIVNDFQKGDIAEGYSVSREKKESFPLTVTSAQKNPTAFYLCASSTSDREVGYTFGSGTRLTVV.

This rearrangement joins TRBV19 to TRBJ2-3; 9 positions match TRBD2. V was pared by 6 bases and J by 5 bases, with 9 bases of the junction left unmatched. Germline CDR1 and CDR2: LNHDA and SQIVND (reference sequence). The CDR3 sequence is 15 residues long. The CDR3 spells CASRMGGLALDTQYF. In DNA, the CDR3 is TGTGCCAGTAGAATGGGAGGACTAGCGTTAGATACGCAGTATTTT.

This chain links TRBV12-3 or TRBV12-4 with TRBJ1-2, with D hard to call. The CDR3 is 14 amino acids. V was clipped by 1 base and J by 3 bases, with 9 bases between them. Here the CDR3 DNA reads TGTGCCAGCAGTTTAGTCGGGAGGTACTATGGCTACACCTTC. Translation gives CASSLVGRYYGYTF.

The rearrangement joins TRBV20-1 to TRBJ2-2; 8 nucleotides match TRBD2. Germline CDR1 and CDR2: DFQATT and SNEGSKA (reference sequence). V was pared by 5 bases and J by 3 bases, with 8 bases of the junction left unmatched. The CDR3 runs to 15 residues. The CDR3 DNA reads TGCAGTGCTTCCACAACTAGCGGTGACACCGGGGAGCTGTTTTTT. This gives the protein CSASTTSGDTGELFF.

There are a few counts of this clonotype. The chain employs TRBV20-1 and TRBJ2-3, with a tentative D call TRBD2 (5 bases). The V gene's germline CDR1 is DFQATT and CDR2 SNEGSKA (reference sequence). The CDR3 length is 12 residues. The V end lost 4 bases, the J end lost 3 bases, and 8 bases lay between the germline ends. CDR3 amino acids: CSAKTTTDTQYF. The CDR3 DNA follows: TGCAGTGCTAAGACTACTACAGATACGCAGTATTTT.

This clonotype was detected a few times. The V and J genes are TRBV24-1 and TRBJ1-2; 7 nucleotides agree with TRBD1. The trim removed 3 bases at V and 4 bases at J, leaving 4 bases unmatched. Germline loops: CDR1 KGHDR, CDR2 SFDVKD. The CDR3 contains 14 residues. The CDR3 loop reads CATSDDDRAYGYTF. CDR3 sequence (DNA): TGTGCCACCAGTGATGATGACAGGGCCTATGGCTACACCTTC.

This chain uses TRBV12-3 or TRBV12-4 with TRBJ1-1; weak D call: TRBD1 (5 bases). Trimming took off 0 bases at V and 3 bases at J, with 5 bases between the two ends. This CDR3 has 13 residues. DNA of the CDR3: TGTGCCAGCAGTTTAGCAGGGGACACTGAAGCTTTCTTT. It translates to CASSLAGDTEAFF.

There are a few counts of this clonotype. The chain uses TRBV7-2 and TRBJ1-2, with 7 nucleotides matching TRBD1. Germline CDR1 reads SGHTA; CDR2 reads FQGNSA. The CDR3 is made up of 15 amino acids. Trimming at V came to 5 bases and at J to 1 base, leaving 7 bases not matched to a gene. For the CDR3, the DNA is TGTGCCAGCAGCACCCGACAGGGTCATAACTATGGCTACACCTTC. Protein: CASSTRQGHNYGYTF.

This CDR3 is CASSLGQTSSGNTIYF. CDR3 DNA: TGTGCCAGCAGCTTAGGACAGACGAGCTCTGGAAACACCATATATTTT. V usage is TRBV11-1 and J usage is TRBJ1-3; tentative D call: TRBD1 (5 bases). Trimming pared 1 base from V and 0 bases from J, leaving 10 bases between. Germline V lookup: CDR1 SGHAT, CDR2 FQDESV (reference sequence). The CDR3 has 16 residues. Combining the CDR3 with reference TRBV11-1 and TRBJ1-3 gives the whole variable domain EAEVAQSPRYKITEKSQAVAFWCDPISGHATLYWYRQILGQGPELLVQFQDESVVDDSQLPKDRFSAERLKGVDSTLKIQPAELGDSAMYLCASSLGQTSSGNTIYFGEGSWLTVV.

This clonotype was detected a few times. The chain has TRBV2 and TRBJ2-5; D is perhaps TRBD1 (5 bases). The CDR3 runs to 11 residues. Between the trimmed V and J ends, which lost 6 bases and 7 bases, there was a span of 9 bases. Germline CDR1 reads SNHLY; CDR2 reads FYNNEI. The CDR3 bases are TGTGCCAGCAGGACAGCCGTGACCCAGTACTTC. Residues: CASRTAVTQYF.

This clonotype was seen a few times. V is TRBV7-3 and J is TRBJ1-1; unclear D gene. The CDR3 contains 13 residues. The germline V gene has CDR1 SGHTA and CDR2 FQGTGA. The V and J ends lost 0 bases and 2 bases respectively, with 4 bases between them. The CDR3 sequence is CASSLTDNTEAFF. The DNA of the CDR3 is TGTGCCAGCAGCTTAACAGATAACACTGAAGCTTTCTTT.